This entry features one T cell receptor beta chain sequence. This record belongs to a study of blood T cell repertoires in COVID-19. Overall study context: Acute and convalescent COVID-19 specimens originated in the United States, Italy and Spain. T cells, B-cell-depleted T cells, or PBMCs provided the cDNA or gDNA that served as material.

Seattle patients were enrolled during active infection and followed longitudinally. Authors' data handling: It was from reference gene primer amplification that nucleated cell counts were estimated. Method: immunoSEQ multiplex PCR; TCRdb's copy keeps in-frame clones and lacks some. V, J and clone size derive from that table, while D and trimming were established from the DNA sequence. Among around 400,000 clones, 70% to 90% were seen once, and the ten largest hold more than 9%. The germline CDR1 and CDR2 sequences are PRHDT and FYEKMQ (reference sequence). The trim removed 6 bases at V and 1 base at J, leaving 5 bases unmatched. CDR3 length: 14 amino acids.

The chain has TRBV13 and TRBJ1-1, with 7 bases identical to TRBD1. This receptor was obtained from a woman aged 30 to 39 with COVID-19, enrolled during active disease. The specimen was peripheral blood. The CDR3 bases are TGTGCCAGCAGAACAGGGGAGAGGAACACTGAAGCTTTCTTT. Translating it yields CASRTGERNTEAFF.